Below, 18 T cell receptor beta chains from the same sample are listed, as sequenced in a study of T and B cells in COVID-19 patients (dated by TCRdb to the early 2020s). Genomic DNA extracted from blood was used in amounts of about 250-550 ng for amplification of TRB repertoires. Sequencing used an Illumina MiSeq. Multiplex PCR with BIOMED2 TRB-A/B primer pools was used to amplify the TRB rearrangements. Using fastp at Q25 and MiXCR, TCRdb reprocessed the public reads and kept productive beta chains. Under each unique CDR3 protein, matching rows form one entry showing the most common genes and DNA. The sample table records 20,000 to 30,000 distinct CDR3 sequences; about 30% of these occur just once. Together, the top ten hold roughly 1.7% of the sample. The sample taken for sequencing was blood. The receptors shown here come from a human donor who had recovered from COVID-19.

In DNA form, the CDR3 reads TGCGCCAGCAGCCAAGATATCTTAGCGGGAGTTGAAACAGATACGCAGTATTTT. Protein product: CASSQDILAGVETDTQYF. The V gene is TRBV4-3, the J gene TRBJ2-3, with TRBD2 matching 9 bases. Trimming at V came to 0 bases and at J to 3 bases, leaving 10 bases not matched to a gene. This CDR3 region has 18 residues. Germline CDR1 and CDR2: LGHNA and YSLEER.

The rearrangement uses TRBV19 and TRBJ2-1; 7 bases line up with TRBD2. The CDR3 length is 21 residues. J was trimmed by 3 bases and V by 0 bases; bases with no gene match: 20. Germline V CDR1 and CDR2: LNHDA, SQIVND (reference sequence). The DNA for the CDR3 is TGTGCCAGTAGTATAGATCTATTCCGGAGTACCTGGCGGGAGTACTACAATGAGCAGTTCTTC. Its protein product is CASSIDLFRSTWREYYNEQFF.

The genes are TRBV29-1 and TRBJ2-1; 8 bases agree with TRBD1. This CDR3 is 13 amino acids long. Trimming at V came to 8 bases and at J to 12 bases, leaving 15 bases not matched to a gene. Germline-derived CDR1 and CDR2 are SQVTM and ANQGSEA. The CDR3, as DNA: TGCAGCTCCCGGTCCAGACAGGGGATGGTGCAGTTCTTC. As protein: CSSRSRQGMVQFF.

The rearrangement uses TRBV27 and TRBJ2-1, with 12 positions matching TRBD2. V gave up 9 bases and J gave up 8 bases; unmatched junction bases: 8. The CDR3 spans 14 residues. Per the germline V gene, CDR1 is MNHEY and CDR2 is SMNVEV (reference sequence). In nucleotides, the CDR3 is TGTGCCAGACAAACCCTAGCGGGGGGGGATGAGCAGTTCTTC. Encoded protein: CARQTLAGGDEQFF.

The chain joins TRBV6-1 to TRBJ2-7; D is ambiguous. The CDR3 covers 12 residues. Germline lookup yields CDR1 MNHNS and CDR2 SASEGT. V was clipped by 2 bases and J by 6 bases, with 8 bases between them. Written as DNA, the CDR3 is TGTGCCAGCAGTGAATGGAAGACCGAGCAGTACTTC. Amino acid sequence: CASSEWKTEQYF.

The V gene is TRBV7-6, the J gene TRBJ2-1, with 9 bases lining up with TRBD2. With V trimmed by 5 bases and J by 3 bases, 8 bases remained unmatched. The CDR3 extends over 16 amino acids. The germline CDR1 and CDR2 sequences are SGHVS and FNYEAQ. The CDR3 spells CASSLRLAENYNEQFF. Written as DNA, the CDR3 is TGTGCCAGCAGCCTCCGACTAGCGGAAAACTACAATGAGCAGTTCTTC.

In regard to this clonotype: The junction and the germline gene differ at one end; a read error may be behind it. The gene calls are TRBV24-1 and TRBJ2-5, with D possibly TRBD2 on 5 matching bases. The CDR3 has 15 amino acids. Germline CDR1 KGHDR, CDR2 SFDVKD. Here the CDR3 DNA reads TGTGGCACCAGTGATTTCGGGGTTTCGGGGGAGACCCAGTACTTC. Protein sequence: CGTSDFGVSGETQYF.

CDR3 residues: CASSSKSRGKGGTDTQYF. The CDR3 nucleotides are TGTGCCAGCAGCTCCAAATCACGGGGGAAAGGGGGGACAGATACGCAGTATTTT. The V call is TRBV21-1, the J call TRBJ2-3; TRBD1 was called by the table and not checked on the DNA. TRBV21-1 is an annotated pseudogene. This CDR3 is 18 amino acids long.

This chain uses TRBV27 with TRBJ2-7, with 7 positions matching TRBD1. The CDR3 has 16 residues. V was clipped by 1 base and J by 3 bases; unmatched bases: 9. Germline loops: CDR1 MNHEY, CDR2 SMNVEV (reference sequence). The CDR3 is CASSLYSGTAFYEQYF. CDR3 DNA sequence: TGTGCCAGCAGTTTATATTCCGGGACAGCTTTCTACGAGCAGTACTTC.

As for this clonotype: A junction end diverges from the germline sequence, so it may reflect a read error. J is TRBJ1-1 and V is TRBV4-3; no definite D call. There are 13 residues in the CDR3. Per germline, CDR1 LGHNA and CDR2 YSLEER. The CDR3 here is CASSQDHSQVKLF. CDR3 coding DNA: TGCGCCAGCAGCCAAGATCACAGTCAGGTAAAGCTTTTT.

Note on this clonotype: Possible read error: a much larger clone is one base away. V usage is TRBV19 and J usage is TRBJ2-3; D remains unclear. The CDR3 has 15 residues. Germline CDR1 LNHDA, CDR2 SQIVND (reference sequence). CDR3: CARSMAPGRTDTQYF. The DNA for the CDR3 is TGTGCCCGTAGTATGGCCCCCGGACGGACAGATACGCAGTATTTT.

In this sample, this clonotype is medium-sized. This chain links TRBV19 with TRBJ2-1; 10 bases line up with TRBD1. Looked up from germline, CDR1 is LNHDA and CDR2 is SQIVND (reference sequence). CDR3 size: 14 residues. The V gene end was trimmed by 9 bases and the J gene end by 8 bases; junction bases not matched to a gene: 10. The DNA of the CDR3 is TGTGCCAGCTCCCGGGACAGGGGAAGGGATGAGCAGTTCTTC. Amino acid sequence: CASSRDRGRDEQFF.

Turning to this clonotype: At one end the junction does not follow the germline gene, possibly because of a read error. The chain carries TRBV7-4 and TRBJ2-1, with TRBD1 matching over 11 bases. Germline V gives CDR1 SGHVT, CDR2 SQSDAQ. The CDR3 extends over 21 amino acids. The DNA for the CDR3 is TGCGCCAGCAGCCGACAAGGGACAGGGGGACTTGGGACTAGGGTCTACAATGAGCAGTTCTTC. Translation gives CASSRQGTGGLGTRVYNEQFF.

The V gene is TRBV6-5, the J gene TRBJ2-7; possibly TRBD1 for D (6 bases). This CDR3 contains 13 residues. The V and J ends lost 6 bases and 2 bases respectively, with 11 bases between them. The V gene's germline CDR1 is MNHEY and CDR2 SVGAGI. CDR3 sequence (DNA): TGTGCCAGCAGCGACAGGAGGACCTACGAGCAGTACTTC. This encodes CASSDRRTYEQYF.

This clonotype has only a few counts. The chain has TRBV7-9 and TRBJ1-4, with D perhaps matching TRBD1 (5 bases). Germline V lookup: CDR1 SEHNR, CDR2 FQNEAQ (reference sequence). The CDR3 is made up of 17 amino acids. Between the trimmed V and J ends, which lost 0 bases and 5 bases, there was a span of 16 bases. DNA of the CDR3: TGTGCCAGCAGCTTAGCCCGGGAGGGGCAGGGAAATGAAAAACTGTTTTTT. Translation: CASSLAREGQGNEKLFF.

The CDR3 reads CASSFVKGQPNTEAFF. In nucleotides, the CDR3 is TGTGCCAGCAGCTTTGTCAAGGGACAGCCGAACACTGAAGCTTTCTTT. The J gene is TRBJ1-1, the V gene TRBV5-5; 7 bases line up with TRBD1. Trimming removed 2 bases from V and 1 base from J; junction bases left unmatched: 8. Looked up from germline, CDR1 is SGHKS and CDR2 is YYEKEE (reference sequence). CDR3 length: 16 amino acids.

This clonotype was counted ten times or more. The chain joins TRBV19 to TRBJ2-2; 8 bases are shared with TRBD2. With V trimmed by 3 bases and J by 6 bases, 18 bases remained unmatched. Germline V gene lookup returns CDR1 LNHDA and CDR2 SQIVND (reference sequence). CDR3 length equals 19 residues. This CDR3 reads CASSILRGGGSGNPGELFF. The CDR3 bases are TGTGCCAGTAGTATCCTTCGGGGAGGTGGTAGCGGGAATCCCGGGGAGCTGTTTTTT.

By proportion, this clonotype is medium-sized. The chain links TRBV13 to TRBJ2-7; a possible D gene is TRBD1 (7 bases). CDR1 is PRHDT and CDR2 is FYEKMQ in the germline V gene (reference sequence). The germline V and J ends were trimmed by 4 bases and 7 bases, with 11 bases remaining between them. The CDR3 runs 12 residues. The CDR3 loop reads CASSYRGGEQYF. As DNA, the CDR3 is TGTGCCAGCAGCTACAGGGGAGGTGAGCAGTACTTC.